This TCR beta chain was observed in a study of cytomegalovirus exposure and HLA in healthy donors. The CDR3 contains 16 residues. Germline CDR1 and CDR2: SGHRS and YFSETQ. V lost 4 bases and J lost 4; bases outside the gene matches: 8. About this clone: The target antigen is unknown.

Study-wide findings and caveats: Later on, a genetic analysis was performed. It linked a missense variant in DCLRE1C with V- and J-gene trimming of TCR beta.

PCR amplification relied on 60 Vbeta primers (plus 13 Jbeta primers). Here immunoSEQ multiplex PCR was the method, and the copy in TCRdb shows in-frame clones only, minus some. The repertoire table contains more than 100,000 clones. Sequences were obtained from PBMCs. The chain joins TRBV5-1 to TRBJ2-3; 11 nucleotides match TRBD2. This TCR was recovered from a woman in her thirties or forties in good health and CMV-seronegative. CDR3 DNA: TGCGCCAGCAGCGCAATTAGCGGGGGGGCAGCAGATACGCAGTATTTT. This encodes CASSAISGGAADTQYF. Full variable domain (missing parts from reference TRBV5-1 and TRBJ2-3): KAGVTQTPRYLIKTRGQQVTLSCSPISGHRSVSWYQQTPGQGLQFLFEYFSETQRNKGNFPGRFSGRQFSNSRSEMNVSTLELGDSALYLCASSAISGGAADTQYFGPGTRLTVL.